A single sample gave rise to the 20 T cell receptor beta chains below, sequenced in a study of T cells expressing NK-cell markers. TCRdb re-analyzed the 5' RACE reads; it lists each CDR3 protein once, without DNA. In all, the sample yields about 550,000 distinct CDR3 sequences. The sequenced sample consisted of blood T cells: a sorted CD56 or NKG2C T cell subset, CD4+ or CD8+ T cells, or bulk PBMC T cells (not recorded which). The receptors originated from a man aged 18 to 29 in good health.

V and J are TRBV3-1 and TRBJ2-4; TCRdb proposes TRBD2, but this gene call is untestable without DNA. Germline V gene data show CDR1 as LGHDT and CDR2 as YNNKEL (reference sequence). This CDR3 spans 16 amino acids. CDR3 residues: CASSDTLVRAKNIQYF.

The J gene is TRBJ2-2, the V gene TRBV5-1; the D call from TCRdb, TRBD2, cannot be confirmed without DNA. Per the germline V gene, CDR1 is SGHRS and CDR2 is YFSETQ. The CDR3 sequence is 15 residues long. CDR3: CASSLDGGSTGELFF.

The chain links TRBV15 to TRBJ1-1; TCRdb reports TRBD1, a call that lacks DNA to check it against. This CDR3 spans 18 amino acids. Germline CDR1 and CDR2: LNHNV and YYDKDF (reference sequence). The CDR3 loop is CATSRITGVGGRNTEAFF.

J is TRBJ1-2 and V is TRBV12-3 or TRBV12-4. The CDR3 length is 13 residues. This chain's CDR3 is CASSLRQNYGYTF.

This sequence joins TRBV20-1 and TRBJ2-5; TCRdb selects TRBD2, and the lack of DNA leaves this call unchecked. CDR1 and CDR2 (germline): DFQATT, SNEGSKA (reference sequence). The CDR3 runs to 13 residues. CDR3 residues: CSARSGSRETQYF.

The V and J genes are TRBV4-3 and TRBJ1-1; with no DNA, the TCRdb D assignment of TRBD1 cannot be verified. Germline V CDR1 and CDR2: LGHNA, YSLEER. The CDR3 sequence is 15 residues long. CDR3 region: CASSQEMGLYTEAFF.

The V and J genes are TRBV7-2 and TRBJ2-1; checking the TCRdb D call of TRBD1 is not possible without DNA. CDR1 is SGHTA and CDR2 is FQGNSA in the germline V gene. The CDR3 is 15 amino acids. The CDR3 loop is CASSRGQSYGNEQFF.

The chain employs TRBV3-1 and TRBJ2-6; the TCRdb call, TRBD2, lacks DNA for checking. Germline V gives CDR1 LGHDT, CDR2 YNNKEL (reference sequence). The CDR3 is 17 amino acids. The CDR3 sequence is CASSQAGGSSGANVLTF.

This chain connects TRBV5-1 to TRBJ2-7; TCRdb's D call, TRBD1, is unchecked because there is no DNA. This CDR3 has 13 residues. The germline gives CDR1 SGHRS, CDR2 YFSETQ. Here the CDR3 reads CASKRQASYEQYF. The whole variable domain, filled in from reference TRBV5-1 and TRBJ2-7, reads KAGVTQTPRYLIKTRGQQVTLSCSPISGHRSVSWYQQTPGQGLQFLFEYFSETQRNKGNFPGRFSGRQFSNSRSEMNVSTLELGDSALYLCASKRQASYEQYFGPGTRLTVT.

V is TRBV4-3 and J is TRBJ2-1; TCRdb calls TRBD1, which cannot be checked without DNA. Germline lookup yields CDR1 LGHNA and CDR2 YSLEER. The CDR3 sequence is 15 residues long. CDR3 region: CASSQVWDRVVEQFF.

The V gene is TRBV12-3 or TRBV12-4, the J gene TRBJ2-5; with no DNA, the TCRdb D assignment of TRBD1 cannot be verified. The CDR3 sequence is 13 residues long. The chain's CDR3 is CASSGTGQETQYF.

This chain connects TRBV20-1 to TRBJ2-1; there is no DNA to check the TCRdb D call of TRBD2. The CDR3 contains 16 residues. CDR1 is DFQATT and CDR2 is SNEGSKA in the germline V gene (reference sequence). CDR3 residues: CSATILGGGAYNEQFF.

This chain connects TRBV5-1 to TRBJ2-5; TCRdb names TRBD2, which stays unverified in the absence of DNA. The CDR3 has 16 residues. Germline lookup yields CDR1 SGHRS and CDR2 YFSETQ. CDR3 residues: CASSLTTSGGPGTQYF.

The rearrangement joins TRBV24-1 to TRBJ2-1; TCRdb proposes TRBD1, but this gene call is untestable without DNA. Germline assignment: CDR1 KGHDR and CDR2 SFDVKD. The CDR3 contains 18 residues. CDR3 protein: CATSDFGRGTGGPGEQFF.

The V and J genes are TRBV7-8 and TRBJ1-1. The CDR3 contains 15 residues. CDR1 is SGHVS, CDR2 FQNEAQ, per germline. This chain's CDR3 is CASSRSRGAKLEAFF.

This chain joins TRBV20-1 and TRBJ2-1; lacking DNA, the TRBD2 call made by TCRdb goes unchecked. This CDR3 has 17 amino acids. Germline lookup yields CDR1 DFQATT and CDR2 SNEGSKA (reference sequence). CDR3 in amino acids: CSARDFSGLATYNEQFF.

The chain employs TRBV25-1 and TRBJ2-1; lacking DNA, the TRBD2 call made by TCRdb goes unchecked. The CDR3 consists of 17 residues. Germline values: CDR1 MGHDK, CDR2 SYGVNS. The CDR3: CASSSRGLAGGYNEQFF.

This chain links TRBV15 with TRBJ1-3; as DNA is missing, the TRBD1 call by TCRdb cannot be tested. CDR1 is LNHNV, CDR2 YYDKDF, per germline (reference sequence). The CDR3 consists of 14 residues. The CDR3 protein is CATSGRGEGNTIYF.

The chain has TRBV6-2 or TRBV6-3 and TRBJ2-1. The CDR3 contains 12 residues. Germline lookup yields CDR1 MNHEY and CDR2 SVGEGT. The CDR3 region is CASADRLREQFF.

The CDR3 sequence: CSARDAGETSGANVLTF. This chain connects TRBV20-1 to TRBJ2-6; TCRdb's D call, TRBD2, is unchecked because there is no DNA. The germline V gene encodes CDR1 DFQATT and CDR2 SNEGSKA (reference sequence). The CDR3 has 17 amino acids.